This T cell receptor beta chain came from a study of cytomegalovirus exposure and HLA in healthy donors. Study conclusions and caveats: Approximately 160 TCR beta chains were listed as cytomegalovirus-associated.

The primer mix had 60 Vbeta and 13 Jbeta primers. Data came from immunoSEQ multiplex PCR; TCRdb stores just in-frame clones and leaves some out. The sample includes more than 150,000 clones, just under 80% of them seen just once. To note about this clone: Its specificity is not known.

V was pared by 8 bases and J by 6 bases, with 20 bases between. There are 15 residues in the CDR3. Germline V gene sequence: CDR1 SNHLY, CDR2 FYNNEI. The sequence was obtained from a woman aged 30 to 39 in good health and CMV-seronegative. Input material: PBMCs. The chain recombines TRBV2 with TRBJ1-5; D not certain. CDR3 sequence (DNA): TGTGCCAGCCGCGGTGATGGAGGGCCTGGTCAGCCCCAGCATTTT. Protein: CASRGDGGPGQPQHF. The whole variable domain, filled in from reference TRBV2 and TRBJ1-5, reads EPEVTQTPSHQVTQMGQEVILRCVPISNHLYFYWYRQILGQKVEFLVSFYNNEISEKSEIFDDQFSVERPDGSNFTLKIRSTKLEDSAMYFCASRGDGGPGQPQHFGDGTRLSIL.